These T cell receptor beta chains were read from a single sample in a study of siplizumab effects on memory and regulatory T cells. Assay used: immunoSEQ multiplex PCR; TCRdb lists only in-frame clones, some missing. The data show approximately 100,000 clones, about 91% seen once. The sequenced sample consisted of CD4+ T cells sorted from blood. The receptors were gathered from a human donor in good health. Some clones in this sample may be carry-over from other donors' samples. The CDR3 runs from the conserved cysteine through the conserved F or W. The D gene is left open where the match is weak. The size field is filled for only some rows; it gives once, few, many or a size class.

v_gene	abundance	j_gene	d_gene	CDR3aa	CDR3nt
TRBV14	.	TRBJ2-7	TRBD2	CASSQERWERAGSRYEQYF	TGTGCCAGCAGCCAAGAGAGGTGGGAACGAGCGGGATCTAGATACGAGCAGTACTTC
TRBV19	.	TRBJ2-5	.	CASNAAGTETQYF	TGTGCCAGTAACGCCGCAGGTACCGAGACCCAGTACTTC
TRBV6-5	.	TRBJ1-5	.	CASSERGNQPQHF	TGTGCCAGCAGTGAACGGGGCAATCAGCCCCAGCATTTT
TRBV5-5	.	TRBJ2-5	.	CASSGPGVETQYF	TGTGCCAGCAGCGGACCTGGGGTAGAGACCCAGTACTTC
TRBV7-9	once	TRBJ2-5	.	CASSFAGSETQYF	TGTGCCAGCAGCTTTGCGGGGAGTGAGACCCAGTACTTC
TRBV7-2	.	TRBJ2-3	TRBD2	CASSLVSGFSTDTQYF	TGTGCCAGCAGCTTAGTTAGCGGGTTTAGCACAGATACGCAGTATTTT
TRBV18	once	TRBJ1-1	.	CASSPRQGMGTEAFF	TGTGCCAGCTCACCACGGCAGGGTATGGGCACTGAAGCTTTCTTT
TRBV9	.	TRBJ2-7	TRBD1	CASSLSGGYEQYF	TGTGCCAGCAGCTTATCAGGGGGCTACGAGCAGTACTTC
TRBV6-5	.	TRBJ1-5	.	CASSYSGIGQPQHF	TGTGCCAGCAGTTACTCAGGGATAGGTCAGCCCCAGCATTTT
TRBV21-1	.	TRBJ2-5	.	CASSKALTEQETQYF	TGTGCCAGCAGCAAAGCGCTGACAGAACAAGAGACCCAGTACTTC
TRBV7-3	.	TRBJ2-2	TRBD2	CASSLPGLAGTGELFF	TGTGCCAGCAGCCTCCCGGGACTAGCGGGTACCGGGGAGCTGTTTTTT
TRBV6-1	.	TRBJ1-1	TRBD1	CASSVDRGDTEAFF	TGTGCCAGCAGTGTCGACAGGGGTGACACTGAAGCTTTCTTT
TRBV6-5	.	TRBJ2-7	TRBD1	CASSYSGTGIYEQYF	TGTGCCAGCAGTTACTCCGGGACAGGGATCTACGAGCAGTACTTC
TRBV15	.	TRBJ1-5	.	CATGGSNQPQHF	TGTGCCACCGGCGGGTCAAATCAGCCCCAGCATTTT
TRBV10-1	.	TRBJ2-7	.	CASSAGSEQYF	TGCGCCAGCAGTGCAGGGAGCGAGCAGTACTTC
TRBV6-1	.	TRBJ1-2	TRBD1	CASSAPGQDYGYTF	TGTGCCAGCAGTGCTCCGGGACAGGACTATGGCTACACCTTC
TRBV18	.	TRBJ2-7	TRBD2	CASSLPGGRVSEQYF	TGTGCCAGCTCACTTCCGGGAGGTCGTGTAAGCGAGCAGTACTTC
TRBV7-8	.	TRBJ1-2	.	CASSILSGLGYTF	TGTGCCAGCAGCATCCTCTCGGGACTTGGCTACACCTTC
TRBV5-6	.	TRBJ1-2	.	CASSYPVVSYGYTF	TGTGCCAGCAGCTACCCCGTTGTAAGCTATGGCTACACCTTC
TRBV15	.	TRBJ2-7	.	CATSRGSGDLPRLAQYF	TGTGCCACCAGCAGAGGTTCCGGCGATCTGCCCCGTTTGGCGCAGTACTTC
TRBV6-1	.	TRBJ1-2	TRBD1	CASRITGGNGYTF	TGTGCCAGCAGGATTACAGGGGGCAATGGCTACACCTTC
TRBV28	.	TRBJ2-7	.	CASSSHVEQYF	TGTGCCAGCAGTTCCCATGTCGAGCAGTACTTC
TRBV5-5	.	TRBJ2-7	TRBD1	CASSLGQGAYEQYF	TGTGCCAGCAGCCTAGGACAGGGGGCGTACGAGCAGTACTTC
TRBV28	.	TRBJ2-3	.	CASSLRTDTQYF	TGTGCCAGCAGTTTAAGAACAGATACGCAGTATTTT
TRBV6-5	.	TRBJ1-2	.	CASSYSGTDGYTF	TGTGCCAGCAGTTACTCCGGGACGGATGGCTACACCTTC
TRBV7-6	.	TRBJ2-1	.	CASRMDQNNEQFF	TGTGCCAGCAGAATGGACCAAAACAATGAGCAGTTCTTC
TRBV7-3	.	TRBJ2-5	.	CASSLTGTLDQETQYF	TGTGCCAGCAGCTTAACCGGGACATTAGACCAAGAGACCCAGTACTTC
TRBV27	.	TRBJ1-1	.	CASSPEWGEAFF	TGTGCCAGCAGTCCTGAATGGGGTGAAGCTTTCTTT
TRBV6-1	.	TRBJ1-3	.	CASRLGGSSGNTIYF	TGTGCCAGCAGGCTCGGGGGGAGCTCTGGAAACACCATATATTTT